These 19 T cell receptor beta chains came from one sample sequenced in a study of CD8+ T cells in alopecia areata (dated by TCRdb to the late 2010s). Libraries were prepared through the immunoSEQ multiplex PCR assay. To provide template for TCR sequencing, every sample had RNA extracted and reverse transcribed into cDNA. TCRdb carries this immuneACCESS record with in-frame sequences only. Its versions omit some clonotypes, under half of them owing to an unresolved V gene in the studies checked, with the rest unexplained. The sample includes about 120,000 clones, with 50% to 55% observed a single time. Of the sample, roughly 0.45% falls within the top ten clones. The time point label of this sample denotes: around 28 days on oral tofacitinib. What the treatment or condition label conveys for this sample: oral pan-JAK inhibitor, 5-10 mg twice daily. The sample was CD4+ T cells sorted from blood, taken at week 4, from a patient treated with tofacitinib. These receptors came from a human donor with alopecia areata.

V and J are TRBV29-1 and TRBJ1-2; D gene unclear. Germline V lookup: CDR1 SQVTM, CDR2 ANQGSEA. The CDR3 covers 13 residues. Trimming took off 4 bases at V and 3 bases at J, with 12 bases between the two ends. The CDR3 DNA reads TGCAGCGTTGGAGAGGGCACCGACTATGGCTACACCTTC. Translation gives CSVGEGTDYGYTF. The full variable domain, with the rest looked up from reference TRBV29-1 and TRBJ1-2, is SAVISQKPSRDICQRGTSLTIQCQVDSQVTMMFWYRQQPGQSLTLIATANQGSEATYESGFVIDKFPISRPNLTFSTLTVSNMSPEDSSIYLCSVGEGTDYGYTFGSGTRLTVV.

The rearrangement links TRBV6-5 to TRBJ2-7; D is possibly TRBD1 (5 bases). The CDR3 consists of 15 residues. Germline-derived CDR1 and CDR2 are MNHEY and SVGAGI. V lost 3 bases, J lost 4 bases, and 16 bases lay in between. CDR3 nucleotide sequence: TGTGCCAGCAGTTATCTACCGGACAAGCCGTACGAGCAGTACTTC. This gives the protein CASSYLPDKPYEQYF.

This clone was found once. The chain recombines TRBV29-1 with TRBJ2-7; no firm D call. CDR1 SQVTM and CDR2 ANQGSEA come from the germline V gene. V was pared by 8 bases and J by 2 bases, with 13 bases between. CDR3 length: 12 amino acids. The CDR3 nucleotides are TGCAGCCCCCCGAGACCGACCTACGAGCAGTACTTC. Amino acid sequence: CSPPRPTYEQYF.

This clone was counted between two and nine times. The chain uses TRBV6-1 and TRBJ1-2; unclear D gene. Germline CDR1 is MNHNS and CDR2 is SASEGT. This CDR3 is 13 amino acids long. V lost 2 bases, J lost 7 bases, and 11 bases lay in between. The CDR3 DNA is TGTGCCAGCAGTGAAACGGTAGCGGGTGGCTACACCTTC. This encodes CASSETVAGGYTF.

The chain has TRBV15 and TRBJ2-1, with TRBD1 matching over 7 bases. Trimming cost V 6 bases and J 8 bases; bases outside gene matches: 13. This CDR3 has 15 amino acids. Germline values: CDR1 LNHNV, CDR2 YYDKDF (reference sequence). The CDR3 reads CATRVGGPSRDEQFF. In DNA, the CDR3 is TGTGCCACCAGGGTAGGGGGCCCTTCCCGGGATGAGCAGTTCTTC.

This clone has just a few counts. This chain joins TRBV9 and TRBJ1-2; D ambiguous. Germline assignment: CDR1 SGDLS and CDR2 YYNGEE. The CDR3 has 14 residues. V lost 0 bases to trimming and J lost 4 bases, with 10 bases between them. Here the CDR3 DNA reads TGTGCCAGCAGCGTAGTGGAGACGGGCTATGGCTACACCTTC. Translation gives CASSVVETGYGYTF.

The chain links TRBV5-1 to TRBJ2-7, with D possibly being TRBD1 (6 bases). Germline CDR1 and CDR2: SGHRS and YFSETQ. There are 11 residues in the CDR3. V was cut by 3 bases and J by 7 bases, with 8 bases left in between. The DNA for the CDR3 is TGCGCCAGCAGCTCTGGGACAGAGCAGTACTTC. Translation: CASSSGTEQYF.

This clone was counted a few times. V gene TRBV6-6 combines with J gene TRBJ2-7, with 7 positions matching TRBD1. This CDR3 region has 15 residues. Germline-derived CDR1 and CDR2 are MNHNY and SVGAGI (reference sequence). J lost 0 bases, V lost 6 bases, and 8 bases had no gene match. CDR3 in DNA: TGTGCCAGCAGCGAAGAGGGGGCCTCCTCCTACGAGCAGTACTTC. Amino acid sequence: CASSEEGASSYEQYF.

Only one count was recorded for this clone. The chain couples TRBV30 to TRBJ1-1; tentative D call: TRBD1 (5 bases). This CDR3 is built from 13 residues. Trimming took off 5 bases at V and 0 bases at J, with 10 bases between the two ends. Germline values: CDR1 GTSNPN, CDR2 SVGIG (reference sequence). CDR3 nucleotides: TGTGCCTGGGTACAGGTGATGAACACTGAAGCTTTCTTT. Translation: CAWVQVMNTEAFF.

This clone appeared a few times. J is TRBJ2-3 and V is TRBV11-2; no clear D. V lost 0 bases and J 1 base, leaving 8 bases between the germline ends. This CDR3 is built from 15 residues. CDR1 is SGHAT and CDR2 is FQNNGV in the germline V gene. The CDR3 is CASSLDRSGTDTQYF. For the CDR3, the DNA is TGTGCCAGCAGCTTAGACAGGTCGGGCACAGATACGCAGTATTTT.

V usage is TRBV5-1 and J usage is TRBJ2-7; 8 bases agree with TRBD1. The length of the CDR3 is 14 residues. V gave up 4 bases and J gave up 0 bases; unmatched junction bases: 3. CDR1 is SGHRS and CDR2 is YFSETQ in the germline V gene. The CDR3 protein is CASSPDRASYEQYF. DNA for the CDR3: TGCGCCAGCAGCCCGGACAGGGCCTCCTACGAGCAGTACTTC.

The chain recombines TRBV25-1 with TRBJ1-4; no reliable D call. This CDR3 region has 12 residues. Trimming took off 4 bases at V and 7 bases at J, with 7 bases between the two ends. Germline V lookup: CDR1 MGHDK, CDR2 SYGVNS. The CDR3 loop reads CASSVSFEKLFF. In DNA, the CDR3 is TGTGCCAGCAGTGTGAGCTTTGAAAAACTGTTTTTT. The variable domain in full, completed from reference TRBV25-1 and TRBJ1-4, reads EADIYQTPRYLVIGTGKKITLECSQTMGHDKMYWYQQDPGMELHLIHYSYGVNSTEKGDLSSESTVSRIRTEHFPLTLESARPSHTSQYLCASSVSFEKLFFGSGTQLSVL.

The chain links TRBV19 to TRBJ1-1; D is perhaps TRBD1 (5 bases). The length of the CDR3 is 12 residues. Per the germline V gene, CDR1 is LNHDA and CDR2 is SQIVND (reference sequence). V gave up 7 bases and J gave up 3 bases, with 9 bases separating them. The CDR3 loop is CASTPGYTEAFF. CDR3 sequence (DNA): TGTGCCAGTACCCCAGGGTACACTGAAGCTTTCTTT.

This clone was seen a few times. In DNA, the CDR3 is TGCGCCAGCAGCCAAGTTGACTTAGGACTAGCGGGTACCAATGAGCAGTTCTTC. As protein: CASSQVDLGLAGTNEQFF. The genes are TRBV4-1 and TRBJ2-1, with 11 bases fitting TRBD2. The V gene end was trimmed by 1 base and the J gene end by 6 bases; junction bases not matched to a gene: 11. CDR3 length: 18 residues. CDR1 is MGHRA, CDR2 YSYEKL, per germline.

V gene TRBV29-1 combines with J gene TRBJ1-2; D is undetermined. The V gene's germline CDR1 is SQVTM and CDR2 ANQGSEA. This CDR3 has 14 residues. Trimming took 2 bases from V and 4 from J, leaving 14 bases between them. CDR3 region: CSVEMGSQGYGYTF. CDR3 coding DNA: TGCAGCGTTGAAATGGGGTCGCAAGGCTATGGCTACACCTTC.

The chain employs TRBV7-9 and TRBJ2-7; 10 bases map to TRBD1. The germline V gene encodes CDR1 SEHNR and CDR2 FQNEAQ (reference sequence). The CDR3 is made up of 13 amino acids. J was trimmed by 7 bases and V by 5 bases; bases with no gene match: 5. The CDR3 is CASSPGQGREQYF. CDR3 DNA: TGTGCCAGCAGCCCGGGACAGGGGAGAGAGCAGTACTTC. The variable domain in full, completed from reference TRBV7-9 and TRBJ2-7, reads DTGVSQNPRHKITKRGQNVTFRCDPISEHNRLYWYRQTLGQGPEFLTYFQNEAQLEKSRLLSDRFSAERPKGSFSTLEIQRTEQGDSAMYLCASSPGQGREQYFGPGTRLTVT.

The chain carries TRBV29-1 and TRBJ2-1; 12 bases map to TRBD2. V shed 4 bases, J shed 5 bases, and the junction held 6 bases outside the gene matches. This CDR3 is built from 15 residues. Germline V CDR1 and CDR2: SQVTM, ANQGSEA. CDR3 amino acids: CSVGKTSGRHNEQFF. CDR3 nucleotides: TGCAGCGTTGGTAAGACTAGCGGGAGACACAATGAGCAGTTCTTC.

V is TRBV5-1 and J is TRBJ1-1; TRBD1 might be the D (6 bases). The germline V gene encodes CDR1 SGHRS and CDR2 YFSETQ. Trimming took 2 bases from V and 3 from J, leaving 8 bases between them. CDR3 size: 13 residues. For the CDR3, the DNA is TGCGCCAGCAGCTTTGGACAGCACACTGAAGCTTTCTTT. Translated, it gives CASSFGQHTEAFF.

The chain couples TRBV25-1 to TRBJ1-1, with D perhaps TRBD1 (5 bases). Germline CDR1 is MGHDK and CDR2 is SYGVNS. The CDR3 extends over 12 amino acids. Trimming cost V 10 bases and J 11 bases, with 20 bases left between them. The DNA for the CDR3 is TGTGCCACCCAAACTACCTGGGGACGGGCTTTCTTT. Its protein is CATQTTWGRAFF.